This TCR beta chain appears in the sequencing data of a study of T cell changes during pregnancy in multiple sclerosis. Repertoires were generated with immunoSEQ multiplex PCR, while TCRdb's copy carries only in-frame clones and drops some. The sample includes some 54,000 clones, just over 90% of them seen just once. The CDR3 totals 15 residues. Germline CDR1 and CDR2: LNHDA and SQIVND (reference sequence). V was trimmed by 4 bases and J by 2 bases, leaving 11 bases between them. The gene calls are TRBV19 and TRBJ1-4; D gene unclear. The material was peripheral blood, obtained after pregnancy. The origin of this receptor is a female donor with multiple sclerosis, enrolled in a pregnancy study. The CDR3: CASSTGFWTNEKLFF. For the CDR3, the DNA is TGTGCCAGTAGTACGGGGTTTTGGACTAATGAAAAACTGTTTTTT.